This TCR beta chain is from a study of shared T cell receptors in the human thymus. TCRdb's table, derived via immunoSEQ multiplex PCR, lists solely in-frame clones and lacks some. The repertoire has 540,000 or so clones, 75% to 80% of them found once; the top ten carry 0.013%. These sequences were also reported in another study, on human thymus T cells. That work contributes: Healthy Finnish infants undergoing corrective surgery for congenital heart defects provided the donor material. Corrective heart surgery yielded the resections from which the thymus tissue came. Seemingly biased V and J gene usage marked thymic and blood repertoires. In unrelated individuals, thymic repertoires overlapped highly, according to related research.

The TCR comes from a boy under three years old with a congenital heart defect. Input material: thymocytes.

CDR3 nucleotide sequence: TGTGCCAGCACCAAAAGGGACAGGCGGAATCAGCCCCAGCATTTT. It specifies CASTKRDRRNQPQHF. J is TRBJ1-5 and V is TRBV6-1; TRBD1 agrees at 8 bases. This CDR3 is 15 amino acids long. Germline trimming cut 7 bases from V and 4 bases from J; bases unmatched to any gene: 9. The germline V gene encodes CDR1 MNHNS and CDR2 SASEGT.